The 14 T cell receptor beta chains reported below all come from one sample, sequenced in a study of blood T cell repertoires in COVID-19. TCRdb's copy holds only in-frame clones and misses some; the assay was immunoSEQ multiplex PCR. The sample carries about 250,000 clones, 88% recorded once. Sequencing used peripheral blood. The receptors here all came from a man aged 80 or over with acute or convalescent COVID-19.

The V call is TRBV19, the J call TRBJ1-5, with TRBD1 identical over 8 bases. The CDR3 covers 16 residues. The germline gives CDR1 LNHDA, CDR2 SQIVND (reference sequence). Unmatched junction bases numbered 10, after V lost 6 bases and J lost 3 bases. CDR3 DNA sequence: TGTGCCAGTAGCCCGATCCAGGGGGCAAACAATCAGCCCCAGCATTTT. It is translated as CASSPIQGANNQPQHF.

This chain uses TRBV29-1 with TRBJ1-1; TRBD1 is a possible D gene (6 bases). The germline V gene has CDR1 SQVTM and CDR2 ANQGSEA. V dropped 3 bases and J dropped 0 bases, with 8 bases sitting between them. The length of the CDR3 is 13 residues. The CDR3 bases are TGCAGCGTTGAGGCAGGGGTGAACACTGAAGCTTTCTTT. Its protein product is CSVEAGVNTEAFF.

The rearrangement joins TRBV28 to TRBJ2-5, with D perhaps matching TRBD2 (5 bases). CDR1 and CDR2 (germline): MDHEN, SYDVKM. The CDR3 totals 12 residues. V was clipped by 6 bases and J by 7 bases, with 12 bases between them. This chain's CDR3 is CASSGGLATQYF. The CDR3 nucleotides are TGTGCCAGCAGCGGCGGACTGGCGACCCAGTACTTC.

The V and J genes are TRBV5-1 and TRBJ2-3, with 7 nucleotides matching TRBD1. The junction had 7 bases not matched to a gene; V was cut back by 4 bases and J by 2 bases. The CDR3 runs 15 residues. Looked up from germline, CDR1 is SGHRS and CDR2 is YFSETQ. The CDR3 coding sequence is TGCGCCAGCAGCGCCCTACAGGGGCCCACAGATACGCAGTATTTT. Translating it yields CASSALQGPTDTQYF.

The V call is TRBV18, the J call TRBJ2-1; TRBD2 matches at 9 bases. Per germline, CDR1 KGHSH and CDR2 LQKENI. The CDR3 spans 17 residues. With 3 bases clipped from V and 4 bases from J, the junction kept 10 bases outside the gene matches. The CDR3 sequence: CASSPGGAGGAYNEQFF. The CDR3 DNA reads TGTGCCAGCTCACCCGGGGGAGCGGGAGGAGCATACAATGAGCAGTTCTTC.

This clone has only one observation. V and J are TRBV7-3 and TRBJ2-3; 13 bases are a match to TRBD2. The CDR3 totals 16 residues. CDR1 and CDR2 from the germline V gene are SGHTA and FQGTGA. V was pared by 3 bases and J by 2 bases, with 2 bases of the junction left unmatched. CDR3 nucleotides: TGTGCCAGCAGCTTTGGACTAGCGGGGGACACAGATACGCAGTATTTT. This translates into CASSFGLAGDTDTQYF.

The chain couples TRBV25-1 to TRBJ1-2; TRBD1 matches 7 bases. V shed 7 bases and J 12 bases; nucleotides not matched to a gene: 17. Germline CDR1 is MGHDK and CDR2 is SYGVNS. The CDR3 has 14 amino acids. The CDR3 loop is CASTPNRATGVHTF. The CDR3 DNA sequence: TGTGCCAGCACCCCAAATAGGGCAACAGGGGTCCACACCTTC.

This clone was picked up a small number of times. The gene calls are TRBV5-6 and TRBJ1-5; 7 bases map to TRBD1. This CDR3 has 16 residues. CDR1 is SGHDT, CDR2 YYEEEE, per germline. V was clipped by 3 bases and J by 3 bases; unmatched bases: 9. The CDR3 nucleotides read TGTGCCAGCAGCTCATCAGGGGGTCGGGTCAATCAGCCCCAGCATTTT. Its protein is CASSSSGGRVNQPQHF.

The chain couples TRBV7-9 to TRBJ1-2, with a possible D match to TRBD1 (6 bases). With 3 bases removed from V and 4 bases from J, the gap between germline ends came to 12 bases. This CDR3 spans 14 amino acids. Germline V gene lookup returns CDR1 SEHNR and CDR2 FQNEAQ (reference sequence). CDR3 in DNA: TGTGCCAGCAGCTTGGACAGTAGTTCCTATGGCTACACCTTC. It is translated as CASSLDSSSYGYTF.

This chain links TRBV12-3 or TRBV12-4 with TRBJ1-6; TRBD1 aligns across 9 bases. The CDR3 runs to 13 residues. V trimming: 5 bases; J trimming: 16 bases; junction bases outside the gene matches: 9. Written as DNA, the CDR3 is TGTGCCAGCAGTCCCGGGACAGGGTCCCCACTCCACTTT. This sequence encodes CASSPGTGSPLHF.

The chain carries TRBV6-5 and TRBJ2-3, with TRBD1 as a possible D gene (6 bases). The CDR3 totals 15 residues. The V gene's germline CDR1 is MNHEY and CDR2 SVGAGI. Between the trimmed V and J ends, which lost 6 bases and 0 bases, there was a span of 13 bases. In nucleotides, the CDR3 is TGTGCCAGCAGGGACAGTTTCACTAGCACAGATACGCAGTATTTT. Amino acid sequence: CASRDSFTSTDTQYF.

The chain employs TRBV28 and TRBJ2-7, with TRBD1 identical over 9 bases. With 6 bases clipped from V and 5 bases from J, the junction kept 11 bases outside the gene matches. The CDR3 is 15 residues long. Germline V gene data show CDR1 as MDHEN and CDR2 as SYDVKM. CDR3 in amino acids: CASRRPGTGNHEQYF. The CDR3 DNA sequence: TGTGCCAGCAGACGCCCCGGGACAGGGAACCACGAGCAGTACTTC.

This chain joins TRBV7-2 and TRBJ2-1; 8 nucleotides align to TRBD1. The CDR3 is 17 residues long. Germline lookup yields CDR1 SGHTA and CDR2 FQGNSA. V lost 0 bases, J lost 3 bases, and 7 bases stayed unmatched. CDR3 sequence: CASSLAWTGTVYNEQFF. The CDR3 region has the DNA TGTGCCAGCAGCTTAGCGTGGACAGGGACGGTCTACAATGAGCAGTTCTTC.

The chain combines TRBV5-6 with TRBJ1-1; 7 bases match TRBD1. Germline-derived CDR1 and CDR2 are SGHDT and YYEEEE. The CDR3 sequence is 12 residues long. The V and J ends lost 6 bases and 7 bases, in that order; junction bases with no gene match: 6. The CDR3 sequence: CASTYGQVEAFF. The DNA of the CDR3 is TGTGCCAGCACCTATGGACAGGTTGAAGCTTTCTTT. Based on the CDR3 plus reference TRBV5-6 and TRBJ1-1, the full variable domain is DAGVTQSPTHLIKTRGQQVTLRCSPKSGHDTVSWYQQALGQGPQFIFQYYEEEERQRGNFPDRFSGHQFPNYSSELNVNALLLGDSALYLCASTYGQVEAFFGQGTRLTVV.